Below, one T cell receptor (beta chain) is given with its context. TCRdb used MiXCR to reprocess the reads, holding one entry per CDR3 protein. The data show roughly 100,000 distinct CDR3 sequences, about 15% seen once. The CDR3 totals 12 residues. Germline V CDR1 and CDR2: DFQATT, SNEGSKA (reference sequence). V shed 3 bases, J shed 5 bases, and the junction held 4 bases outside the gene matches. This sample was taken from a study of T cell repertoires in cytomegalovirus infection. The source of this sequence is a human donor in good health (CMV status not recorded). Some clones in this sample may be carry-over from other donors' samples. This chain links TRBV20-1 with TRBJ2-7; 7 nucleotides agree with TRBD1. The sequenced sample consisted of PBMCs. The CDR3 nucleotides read TGCAGTGCTAGCAGGGGGAGCGACGAGCAGTACTTC. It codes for CSASRGSDEQYF.